This is a list of T cell receptor beta chains from one sample in a study of regulatory T cells in long-lasting Graves disease. TCRdb used MiXCR to reprocess the multiplex PCR reads, holding one entry per CDR3 protein. The sample has 310,000 or so distinct CDR3 sequences, around a fifth seen once. Material: peripheral blood mononuclear cells (PBMCs), obtained when the disease was refractory, from a patient treated with antithyroid drugs. The origin of the receptors is a female donor with Graves disease. CDR3s include the opening cysteine and the closing phenylalanine or tryptophan. A D gene is named only where the DNA matches it firmly. Size values are once, few and many counts, or a class for expanded clones, and some rows have none.

J | size | V | D | DNA | CDR3
TRBJ2-7 | many | TRBV11-2 | TRBD1 | TGTGCCAGCAGCAGAGGGACAGGGGACGACGAGCAGTACTTC | CASSRGTGDDEQYF
TRBJ1-6 | NA | TRBV10-1 | NA | TGCGCCAGCAGTGAGGAGTTGGGGAACGGGGCGCCCCTCCACTTT | CASSEELGNGAPLHF
TRBJ1-2 | many | TRBV14 | NA | TGTGCCAGCAGCCTTCCCGGACATCCCTCCTACACCTTC | CASSLPGHPSYTF
TRBJ2-1 | few | TRBV7-2 | TRBD2 | TGTGCCAGCAGCTTAGCGGGACTAGCGGGAGACAAGTTCTTC | CASSLAGLAGDKFF
TRBJ2-4 | NA | TRBV5-5 | TRBD2 | TGTGCCAGCAGCTTGAGCCTAGCGGACCTAGCCAAAAACATTCAGTACTTC | CASSLSLADLAKNIQYF
TRBJ2-7 | many | TRBV2 | TRBD2 | TGTGCCATCTTCCTGGGGCGGGGGAAGACCTACGAGCAGTACTTC | CAIFLGRGKTYEQYF
TRBJ2-5 | NA | TRBV5-1 | TRBD2 | TGCGCCAGCAGCACCCAGGGACTAGCGGGGTCGGAGACCCAGTACTTC | CASSTQGLAGSETQYF
TRBJ2-7 | many | TRBV20-1 | TRBD2 | TGCAGTGCGAAACTAGCGGGATTCTACGAGCAGTACTTC | CSAKLAGFYEQYF
TRBJ2-1 | many | TRBV11-1 | TRBD2 | TGTGCCAGCAGCTTAGGCGAGCGGGAATACAATGAGCAGTTCTTC | CASSLGEREYNEQFF
TRBJ2-7 | few | TRBV5-1 | TRBD1 | TGCGCCAGCAGAAAACAGGGGGCCCACGAGCAGTACTTC | CASRKQGAHEQYF
TRBJ1-1 | NA | TRBV19 | NA | TGTGCCAGTAGTATGCTTGGGGTGAACACTGAAGCTTTCTTT | CASSMLGVNTEAFF
TRBJ2-5 | NA | TRBV20-1 | NA | TGCAGTGCTCAGGGTCCCGACTGGACCCAGTACTTC | CSAQGPDWTQYF
TRBJ2-1 | NA | TRBV6-2/TRBV6-3 | TRBD1 | TGTGCCAGCAGTTACCTCCAACAGGGGCCCGGCTACAATGAGCAGTTCTTC | CASSYLQQGPGYNEQFF
TRBJ2-7 | few | TRBV6-2/TRBV6-3 | TRBD2 | TGTGCCAGCAAACCAGCGGGGGTAGTCTACGAGCAGTACTTC | CASKPAGVVYEQYF
TRBJ1-1 | few | TRBV20-1 | TRBD1 | TGCAGTGCGGAACAGGGGCGGGCCACTGAAGCTTTCTTT | CSAEQGRATEAFF
TRBJ2-1 | many | TRBV27 | TRBD1 | TGTGCCAGCAGTAGGACCGGGACAGGGTTGTATAATGAGCAGTTCTTC | CASSRTGTGLYNEQFF
TRBJ1-2 | NA | TRBV7-9 | NA | TGTGCCAGCAGCTTTCCTTCGACTTTAGATGGCTACACCTTC | CASSFPSTLDGYTF
TRBJ2-7 | NA | TRBV6-5 | NA | TGTGCCAGCAGTTACCAGGGACCCACCTTTCCTACGTGGCAGTACTTC | CASSYQGPTFPTWQYF
TRBJ2-7 | few | TRBV5-1 | NA | TGCGCCAGCAGCTCCGGACGGAACCCGGGGGAGCAGTACTTC | CASSSGRNPGEQYF
TRBJ1-1 | NA | TRBV4-3 | NA | TGCGCCAGCAGCCAAGATCGGGACTCAATATTAGGTGAAGCTTTCTTT | CASSQDRDSILGEAFF
TRBJ2-2 | NA | TRBV5-1 | TRBD2 | TGCGCCAGCAGCTTACTAGCGGGAGAGGCCACCGGGGAGCTGTTTTTT | CASSLLAGEATGELFF
TRBJ1-1 | few | TRBV15 | TRBD1 | TGTGCCACCAGCGAGTACAGGGGTTCCACTGAAGCTTTCTTT | CATSEYRGSTEAFF
TRBJ1-6 | few | TRBV10-3 | NA | TGTGCCATCAGTGAGTCGTACCAGTATAATTCACCCCTCCACTTT | CAISESYQYNSPLHF
TRBJ1-1 | NA | TRBV7-2 | NA | TGTGCCAGCAGCTTAGAGACTTGGGGGCTGAACACTGAAGCTTTCTTT | CASSLETWGLNTEAFF
TRBJ1-4 | few | TRBV5-1 | NA | TGCGCCAGCAGCTTGGGGGCAGCCGACCGGGAAAAACTGTTTTTT | CASSLGAADREKLFF
TRBJ2-7 | few | TRBV18 | NA | TGTGCCAGCTCACCGGGACCCATTTACGAGCAGTACTTC | CASSPGPIYEQYF
TRBJ2-7 | NA | TRBV27 | TRBD1 | TGTGCCAGCACCAGGGGGTCGGCCTACGAGCAGTACTTC | CASTRGSAYEQYF
TRBJ2-2 | many | TRBV3-1 | NA | TGTGCCAGCAGCCAATTTGGCGGGGAGCTGTTTTTT | CASSQFGGELFF
TRBJ1-5 | many | TRBV6-1 | NA | TGTGCCAGCAGCGACAACAATCAGCCCCAGCATTTT | CASSDNNQPQHF
TRBJ1-6 | NA | TRBV6-5 | NA | TGTGCCAGCAGTTACGAACCTCCGGGACCTAGTTCACCCCTCCACTTT | CASSYEPPGPSSPLHF
TRBJ1-5 | many | TRBV28 | NA | TGTGCCAGCAGTGTCCCAGGGGAAGCTCAGCCCCAGCATTTT | CASSVPGEAQPQHF
TRBJ1-2 | many | TRBV6-1 | TRBD1 | TGTGCCAGCAGCGACAGGGGGCTAAGAGGCTACACCTTC | CASSDRGLRGYTF
TRBJ1-2 | many | TRBV11-2 | NA | TGTGCCAGCAACGGACGGACGAATTTGTATGGCTACACCTTC | CASNGRTNLYGYTF
TRBJ2-7 | NA | TRBV5-1 | NA | TGCGCCAGCAGTTGGGAAGGGATCACCTACGAGCAGTACTTC | CASSWEGITYEQYF
TRBJ1-2 | many | TRBV27 | NA | TGTGCCAGCAGTCCTGTACCGATTAACTATGGCTACACCTTC | CASSPVPINYGYTF
TRBJ2-5 | NA | TRBV7-2 | TRBD1 | TGTGCCAGCAGCTTAGGACAGGGCCTTGGAGAGACCCAGTACTTC | CASSLGQGLGETQYF
TRBJ2-2 | few | TRBV20-1 | TRBD2 | TGCAGTGCTACAGCCCTAGCGGGACTCGGGGAGCTGTTTTTT | CSATALAGLGELFF
TRBJ2-5 | many | TRBV24-1 | NA | TGTGCCACCAGTGATCCGTCAAGTAGAGGGTCTGGAGAGACCCAGTACTTC | CATSDPSSRGSGETQYF
TRBJ1-1 | many | TRBV12-3/TRBV12-4 | TRBD1 | TGTGCCAGCGGTGACAGGGGGCATGAAACTGAAGCTTTCTTT | CASGDRGHETEAFF
TRBJ1-3 | few | TRBV13 | NA | TGTGCCAGCAGCTTAGACGTGGCTGGAAACACCATATATTTT | CASSLDVAGNTIYF
TRBJ1-5 | many | TRBV2 | NA | TGTGCCAGCAGCGTCGGTGGTGAGCCCCAGCATTTT | CASSVGGEPQHF
TRBJ2-7 | NA | TRBV10-1 | TRBD2 | TGCGCCAGCAGTGCTAGCGGAGACTCCCACGAGCAGTACTTC | CASSASGDSHEQYF
TRBJ1-5 | few | TRBV6-1 | TRBD1 | TGTGCCAGCAATGCCGAACAGGGGGGGCAGCCCCAGCATTTT | CASNAEQGGQPQHF
TRBJ2-5 | few | TRBV7-2 | NA | TGTGCCAGCAGCTCCCATTTGGGGGAGACCCAGTACTTC | CASSSHLGETQYF
TRBJ1-2 | many | TRBV3-1 | NA | TGTGCCAGCAGCCAACCGTTCGGGGGTGGAGGCTACACCTTC | CASSQPFGGGGYTF
TRBJ1-2 | many | TRBV11-2 | NA | TGTGCCAGCAGCTTAGACGCAGGCCAGCACTTTAACTATGGCTACACCTTC | CASSLDAGQHFNYGYTF
TRBJ1-1 | NA | TRBV20-1 | TRBD1 | TGCAGTGCTAGATTCCAGGGGGCGCCAATCTTT | CSARFQGAPIF
TRBJ1-4 | many | TRBV20-1 | TRBD1 | TGCAGTGCTAGAGGGACAGGGGGAGAAAAACTGTTTTTT | CSARGTGGEKLFF
TRBJ2-7 | many | TRBV11-2 | NA | TGTGCCAGCAGCTTGTTCCGGGGCTCCTACGAGCAGTACTTC | CASSLFRGSYEQYF
TRBJ2-2 | many | TRBV5-5 | NA | TGTGCCAGCAGCATGGACTTGGCCGGGGAGCTGTTTTTT | CASSMDLAGELFF
TRBJ1-1 | NA | TRBV5-8 | NA | TGTGCCAGCAGCCGGATCCGGGGCCCCGCGAGGTTCTTT | CASSRIRGPARFF